The source of this TCR beta chain is a study of blood T cell repertoires in COVID-19. As for the study in general: COVID-19 samples, acute and convalescent, were from the United States, Italy and Spain.

The CDR3 sequence is 14 residues long. Germline V lookup: CDR1 MGHRA, CDR2 YSYEKL. Trimming pared 1 base from V and 2 bases from J, leaving 8 bases between. Libraries were prepared by immunoSEQ multiplex PCR; TCRdb keeps only in-frame clonotypes and omits some of them. The sample includes around 200,000 clones, around 89% seen only once; the top ten take roughly 0.6%. The sequence was collected from a man aged 45-65 years with acute or convalescent COVID-19. Sequenced: peripheral blood. V gene TRBV4-1 combines with J gene TRBJ1-2; D ambiguous. The CDR3, as DNA: TGCGCCAGCAGCCAAGCCAACTTAAACTATGGCTACACCTTC. This translates into CASSQANLNYGYTF.